This T cell receptor beta chain was obtained from a study of ipilimumab plus nivolumab after autologous stem cell transplantation. Study-wide background: The DLBCL group included primary refractory and relapsed cases. Overall study results and limits: Authors suggest TCR repertoire, Treg phenotype and gut microbiota support further study.

Between the trimmed V and J ends, which lost 5 bases and 13 bases, there was a span of 12 bases. CDR1 and CDR2 (germline): LNHDA, SQIVND (reference sequence). The CDR3 covers 11 residues. Clones were read by immunoSEQ multiplex PCR, and TCRdb kept only the in-frame ones, dropping some. The sample gives roughly 16,000 clones, approximately 80% of which show up once; 35% to 40% is in the top ten. Checkpoint therapy with ipilimumab 1 mg/kg began 14 to 28 days after transplant. This clone occurred a few times. The antigen remains undetermined. The source of this sequence is a male donor with diffuse large B-cell lymphoma. The chain recombines TRBV19 with TRBJ1-5; maybe TRBD1 (6 bases). Sequencing was performed on PBMCs, taken in a trial of ipilimumab plus nivolumab as post-transplant consolidation. CDR3 in amino acids: CASSSRQGQHF. The CDR3 DNA is TGTGCCAGTAGTTCCCGGCAGGGGCAGCATTTT.